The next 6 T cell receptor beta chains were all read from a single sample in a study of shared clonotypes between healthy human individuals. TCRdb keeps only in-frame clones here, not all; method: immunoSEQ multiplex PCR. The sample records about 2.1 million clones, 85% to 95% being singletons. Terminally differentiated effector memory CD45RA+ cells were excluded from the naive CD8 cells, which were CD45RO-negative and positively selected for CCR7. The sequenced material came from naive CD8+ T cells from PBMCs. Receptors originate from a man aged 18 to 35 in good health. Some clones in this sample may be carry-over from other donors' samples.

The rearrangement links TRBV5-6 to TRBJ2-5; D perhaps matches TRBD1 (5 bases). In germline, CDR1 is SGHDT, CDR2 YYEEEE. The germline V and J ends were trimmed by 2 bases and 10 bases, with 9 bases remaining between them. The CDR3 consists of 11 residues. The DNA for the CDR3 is TGTGCCAGCAGCTTCCAGGGCGGCCAGTACTTC. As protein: CASSFQGGQYF.

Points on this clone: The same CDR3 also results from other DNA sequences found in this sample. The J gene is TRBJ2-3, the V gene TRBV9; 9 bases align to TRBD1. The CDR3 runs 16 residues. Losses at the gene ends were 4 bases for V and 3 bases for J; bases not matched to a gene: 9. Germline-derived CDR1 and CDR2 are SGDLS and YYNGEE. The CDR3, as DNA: TGTGCCAGCAGCATATGGACAGGGGAAGGAACAGATACGCAGTATTTT. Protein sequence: CASSIWTGEGTDTQYF.

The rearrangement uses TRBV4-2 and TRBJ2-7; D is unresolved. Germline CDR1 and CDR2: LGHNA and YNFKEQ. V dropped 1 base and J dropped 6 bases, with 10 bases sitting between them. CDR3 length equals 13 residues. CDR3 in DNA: TGTGCCAGCAGCCAAGTTCTCCGTTCCGAGCAGTACTTC. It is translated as CASSQVLRSEQYF.

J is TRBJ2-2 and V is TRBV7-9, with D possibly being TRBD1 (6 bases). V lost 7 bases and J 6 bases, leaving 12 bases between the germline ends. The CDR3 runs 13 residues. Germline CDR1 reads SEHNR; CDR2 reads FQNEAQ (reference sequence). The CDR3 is CASKSGVAGELFF. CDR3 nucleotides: TGTGCCAGCAAATCAGGGGTCGCCGGGGAGCTGTTTTTT.

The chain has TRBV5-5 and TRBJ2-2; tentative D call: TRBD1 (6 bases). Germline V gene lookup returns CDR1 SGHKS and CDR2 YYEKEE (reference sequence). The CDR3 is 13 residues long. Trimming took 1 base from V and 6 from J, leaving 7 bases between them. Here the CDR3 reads CASSLTGPGELFF. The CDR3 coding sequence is TGTGCCAGCAGCTTGACAGGGCCCGGGGAGCTGTTTTTT.

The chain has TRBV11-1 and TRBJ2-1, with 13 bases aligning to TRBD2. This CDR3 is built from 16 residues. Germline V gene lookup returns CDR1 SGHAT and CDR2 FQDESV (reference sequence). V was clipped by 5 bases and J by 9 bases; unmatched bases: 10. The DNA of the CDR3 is TGTGCCAGCAGCCCACCGGGACTAGCGGGACGACGTGAGCAGTTCTTC. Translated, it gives CASSPPGLAGRREQFF.